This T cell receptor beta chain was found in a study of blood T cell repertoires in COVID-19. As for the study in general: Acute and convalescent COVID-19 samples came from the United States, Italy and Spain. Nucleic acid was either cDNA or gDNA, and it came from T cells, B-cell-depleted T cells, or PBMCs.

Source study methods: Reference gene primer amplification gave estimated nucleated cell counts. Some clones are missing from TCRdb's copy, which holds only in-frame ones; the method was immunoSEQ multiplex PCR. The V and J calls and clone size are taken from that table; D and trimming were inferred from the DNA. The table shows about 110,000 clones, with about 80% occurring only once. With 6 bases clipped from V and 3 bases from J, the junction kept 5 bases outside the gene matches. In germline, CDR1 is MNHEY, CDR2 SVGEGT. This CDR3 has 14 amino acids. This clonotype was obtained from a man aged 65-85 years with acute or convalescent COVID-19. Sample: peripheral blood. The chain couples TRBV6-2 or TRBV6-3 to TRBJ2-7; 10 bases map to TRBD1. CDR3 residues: CASSPGTGDYEQYF. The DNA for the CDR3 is TGTGCCAGCAGCCCCGGGACAGGGGACTACGAGCAGTACTTC.